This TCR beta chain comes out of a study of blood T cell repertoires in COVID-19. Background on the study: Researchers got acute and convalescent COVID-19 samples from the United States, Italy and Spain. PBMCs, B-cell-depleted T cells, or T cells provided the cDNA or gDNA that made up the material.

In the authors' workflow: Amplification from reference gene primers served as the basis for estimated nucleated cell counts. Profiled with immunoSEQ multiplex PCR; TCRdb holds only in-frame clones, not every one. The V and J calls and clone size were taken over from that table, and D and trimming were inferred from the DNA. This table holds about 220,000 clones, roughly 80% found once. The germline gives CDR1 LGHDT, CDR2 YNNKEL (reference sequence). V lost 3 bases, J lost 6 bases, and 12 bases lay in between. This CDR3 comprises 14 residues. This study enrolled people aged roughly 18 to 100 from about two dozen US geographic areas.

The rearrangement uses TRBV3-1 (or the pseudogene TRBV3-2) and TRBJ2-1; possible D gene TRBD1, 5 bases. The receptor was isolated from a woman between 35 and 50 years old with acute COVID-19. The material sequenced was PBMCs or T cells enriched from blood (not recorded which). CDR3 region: CASSHLRVSNEQFF. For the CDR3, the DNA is TGTGCCAGCAGCCACCTCAGGGTGAGCAATGAGCAGTTCTTC.